This TCR beta chain was captured in a study of T cells after yellow fever vaccination. Germline V gives CDR1 MDHEN, CDR2 SYDVKM. V was clipped by 8 bases and J by 1 base, with 15 bases between them. The CDR3 covers 16 residues. Overall study results and limits: From the bulk population, abundant clonotypes could contaminate and appear within FACS-sorted repertoires.

TCRdb processed the 5' RACE reads anew with MiXCR; each CDR3 protein has one entry. Of 510,000 or so distinct CDR3 sequences in the sample, about 19% were seen once. Comments on this clonotype: The antigen is undetermined.

The chain has TRBV28 and TRBJ2-6; TRBD1 is a possible D gene (5 bases). Sequencing was performed on PBMCs, taken 15 days after the yellow fever booster vaccination. This TCR derives from a man aged 30 to 45 who received the YFV17D yellow fever vaccine. The CDR3 sequence: CASRDSPRSGANVLTF. The CDR3 DNA reads TGTGCCAGCCGAGACAGCCCAAGATCTGGGGCCAACGTCCTGACTTTC.